The 27 T cell receptor beta chains in this list originate from one sample, sequenced in a study of T cell responses to AZD1222 COVID-19 vaccine. TCRdb keeps only in-frame clones here, not all; method: immunoSEQ multiplex PCR. The sample has some 120,000 clones, approximately 89% seen once; the top ten hold approximately 4.2%. Sequencing used peripheral blood, obtained on day 0 of AZD1222 vaccination. The receptor set was obtained from an adult in good health.

This chain joins TRBV27 and TRBJ1-2; no clear D. Trimming left V 3 bases short and J 0 bases short, with 8 bases between. Germline lookup yields CDR1 MNHEY and CDR2 SMNVEV (reference sequence). The CDR3 totals 14 residues. CDR3 protein: CASSLSSTNYGYTF. In nucleotides, the CDR3 is TGTGCCAGCAGTTTGAGCAGCACTAACTATGGCTACACCTTC.

V usage is TRBV28 and J usage is TRBJ2-7; no reliable D call. CDR3 length equals 16 residues. Germline values: CDR1 MDHEN, CDR2 SYDVKM. V lost 1 base and J 2 bases, leaving 15 bases between the germline ends. DNA of the CDR3: TGTGCCAGCAGTTTATATGGGTACCGGTCACCCTACGAGCAGTACTTC. This codes for CASSLYGYRSPYEQYF. Together with reference TRBV28 and TRBJ2-7, the CDR3 gives the full variable domain: DVKVTQSSRYLVKRTGEKVFLECVQDMDHENMFWYRQDPGLGLRLIYFSYDVKMKEKGDIPEGYSVSREKKERFSLILESASTNQTSMYLCASSLYGYRSPYEQYFGPGTRLTVT.

In regard to this clone: The sample holds other DNA sequences that translate to the same CDR3. The chain has TRBV5-1 and TRBJ1-2, with a tentative D call TRBD1 (5 bases). The CDR3 totals 14 residues. V was shortened by 0 bases and J by 2 bases, with 8 bases between the two germline ends. Germline V CDR1 and CDR2: SGHRS, YFSETQ. CDR3 amino acids: CASSLVQGNYGYTF. CDR3 bases: TGCGCCAGCAGCTTGGTTCAGGGAAACTATGGCTACACCTTC. The full variable domain, rest sourced from reference TRBV5-1 and TRBJ1-2, is KAGVTQTPRYLIKTRGQQVTLSCSPISGHRSVSWYQQTPGQGLQFLFEYFSETQRNKGNFPGRFSGRQFSNSRSEMNVSTLELGDSALYLCASSLVQGNYGYTFGSGTRLTVV.

This clone has a single count. This chain links TRBV27 with TRBJ1-1; D is unresolved. The V gene's germline CDR1 is MNHEY and CDR2 SMNVEV (reference sequence). V was cut by 3 bases and J by 7 bases, with 9 bases left in between. The CDR3 totals 12 residues. In DNA, the CDR3 is TGTGCCAGCAGTTTGCCATACGGTGAAGCTTTCTTT. As protein: CASSLPYGEAFF.

V usage is TRBV6-1 and J usage is TRBJ1-1; a weak D match, TRBD1 (6 bases). The CDR3 has 14 amino acids. Germline CDR1 is MNHNS and CDR2 is SASEGT. Trimming stripped 3 bases from V and 7 bases from J, with 15 bases between. The CDR3 loop reads CASSEMTEGGEAFF. CDR3 nucleotides: TGTGCCAGCAGTGAGATGACGGAAGGGGGTGAAGCTTTCTTT.

The chain recombines TRBV24-1 with TRBJ2-3, with 11 positions matching TRBD2. The CDR3 covers 18 residues. From germline, CDR1 is KGHDR and CDR2 SFDVKD. V lost 1 base and J lost 0; bases outside the gene matches: 5. The CDR3 nucleotides are TGTGCCACCAGTGATTTCAAACTAGCGGGAGCTAGCACAGATACGCAGTATTTT. This codes for CATSDFKLAGASTDTQYF.

The chain employs TRBV27 and TRBJ1-1; perhaps TRBD1 as D (5 bases). CDR1 is MNHEY, CDR2 SMNVEV, per germline (reference sequence). This CDR3 has 18 residues. V gave up 5 bases and J gave up 0 bases, with 22 bases separating them. In DNA, the CDR3 is TGTGCCAGCAGTATAGAATCCGGGGGAGGGAGGGTGAACACTGAAGCTTTCTTT. Protein product: CASSIESGGGRVNTEAFF.

The chain employs TRBV18 and TRBJ2-1; 8 nucleotides match TRBD2. The CDR3 extends over 15 amino acids. J gave up 10 bases and V 6 bases, and 14 bases lay outside the gene matches. Germline V gene sequence: CDR1 KGHSH, CDR2 LQKENI. In nucleotides, the CDR3 is TGTGCCAGCTCCCACGGGGGGGTAGCGGGGATCGAGCAGTTCTTC. It codes for CASSHGGVAGIEQFF.

The V call is TRBV7-2, the J call TRBJ2-1; 9 bases line up with TRBD2. The germline gives CDR1 SGHTA, CDR2 FQGNSA. The junction had 5 bases not matched to a gene; V was cut back by 8 bases and J by 9 bases. This CDR3 region has 12 residues. The DNA for the CDR3 is TGTGCCAGCGCGGGGGGGCTAAGTGAGCAGTTCTTC. It yields the protein CASAGGLSEQFF.

The rearrangement uses TRBV19 and TRBJ1-1; no clear D. V dropped 6 bases and J dropped 0 bases, with 14 bases sitting between them. Germline lookup yields CDR1 LNHDA and CDR2 SQIVND (reference sequence). CDR3 size: 15 residues. CDR3 bases: TGTGCCAGTAGCTCAGTCCCGAGCTTGAACACTGAAGCTTTCTTT. This encodes CASSSVPSLNTEAFF. Filled out from reference TRBV19 and TRBJ1-1, the complete variable domain reads DGGITQSPKYLFRKEGQNVTLSCEQNLNHDAMYWYRQDPGQGLRLIYYSQIVNDFQKGDIAEGYSVSREKKESFPLTVTSAQKNPTAFYLCASSSVPSLNTEAFFGQGTRLTVV.

The J gene is TRBJ2-3, the V gene TRBV5-1; D is undetermined. The CDR3 contains 14 residues. CDR1 is SGHRS, CDR2 YFSETQ, per germline. The V and J ends lost 0 bases and 2 bases respectively, with 7 bases between them. This CDR3 is CASSLVVDTDTQYF. The CDR3 coding sequence is TGCGCCAGCAGCTTGGTGGTAGACACAGATACGCAGTATTTT.

This clone was seen a single time. Other nucleotide sequences in the sample specify the same CDR3. The rearrangement joins TRBV2 to TRBJ1-1; 10 nucleotides align to TRBD1. CDR1 and CDR2 (germline): SNHLY, FYNNEI. Trimming removed 6 bases from V and 5 bases from J; junction bases left unmatched: 6. This CDR3 contains 14 residues. This chain's CDR3 is CASSGRTGGTEAFF. The DNA for the CDR3 is TGTGCCAGCAGCGGTAGGACAGGGGGGACTGAAGCTTTCTTT.

The chain employs TRBV6-5 and TRBJ1-5; D might be TRBD1 (5 bases). CDR1 is MNHEY and CDR2 is SVGAGI in the germline V gene. The length of the CDR3 is 15 residues. V dropped 0 bases and J dropped 7 bases, with 13 bases sitting between them. CDR3 sequence (DNA): TGTGCCAGCAGTTACTCGTCAGGGTCGAAGCAGCCCCAGCATTTT. It translates to CASSYSSGSKQPQHF.

This clone was observed a few times. This sequence joins TRBV21-1 and TRBJ1-1. TRBV21-1 is given as a pseudogene. This CDR3 spans 14 amino acids. The CDR3, as DNA: TGTGCCAGCAGCAAGCCCTTTTTCCGGAGTGAAGCTTTCTTT. It codes for CASSKPFFRSEAFF.

The chain employs TRBV14 and TRBJ1-6; perhaps TRBD1 as D (5 bases). Trimming pared 4 bases from V and 9 bases from J, leaving 10 bases between. Germline V lookup: CDR1 SGHDN, CDR2 FVKESK. The CDR3 runs 13 residues. DNA of the CDR3: TGTGCCAGCAGCCGGGGAGGGACTTCACCCCTCCACTTT. It codes for CASSRGGTSPLHF. Full variable domain (missing parts from reference TRBV14 and TRBJ1-6): EAGVTQFPSHSVIEKGQTVTLRCDPISGHDNLYWYRRVMGKEIKFLLHFVKESKQDESGMPNNRFLAERTGGTYSTLKVQPAELEDSGVYFCASSRGGTSPLHFGNGTRLTVT.

This clone appeared a single time. This rearrangement joins TRBV5-6 to TRBJ1-6, with 8 bases fitting TRBD1. After removal of 4 bases from V and 3 bases from J, the junction contained 6 bases not matched to a gene. The CDR3 length is 16 residues. Germline CDR1 and CDR2: SGHDT and YYEEEE. The CDR3 is CASSRQGIVYNSPLHF. The CDR3 coding sequence is TGTGCCAGCAGCCGACAGGGGATCGTCTATAATTCACCCCTCCACTTT.

DNA of the CDR3: TGTGCCTGGAGTGCCCAAAGCGGCGGCTACACCTTC. Translated: CAWSAQSGGYTF. This sequence joins TRBV30 and TRBJ1-2; D is ambiguous. Germline lookup yields CDR1 GTSNPN and CDR2 SVGIG (reference sequence). The CDR3 loop spans 12 amino acids. V dropped 1 base and J dropped 8 bases, with 11 bases sitting between them.

The chain links TRBV28 to TRBJ1-2; 8 bases map to TRBD1. CDR1 is MDHEN and CDR2 is SYDVKM in the germline V gene. Trimming removed 6 bases from V and 2 bases from J; junction bases left unmatched: 5. The CDR3 extends over 14 amino acids. The CDR3: CASRRDRRNYGYTF. CDR3 DNA sequence: TGTGCCAGCAGACGGGACAGGAGAAACTATGGCTACACCTTC.

The chain recombines TRBV5-5 with TRBJ1-2; no clear D gene. V was cut by 0 bases and J by 7 bases, with 16 bases left in between. The germline V gene encodes CDR1 SGHKS and CDR2 YYEKEE (reference sequence). The CDR3 is made up of 15 amino acids. For the CDR3, the DNA is TGTGCCAGCAGCTTGGTGGCTCGGGGTTTAGCTGGCTACACCTTC. This encodes CASSLVARGLAGYTF.

The V gene is TRBV11-1, the J gene TRBJ1-2; possibly TRBD1 for D (6 bases). Trimming pared 5 bases from V and 0 bases from J, leaving 10 bases between. The CDR3 length is 14 residues. Per the germline V gene, CDR1 is SGHAT and CDR2 is FQDESV (reference sequence). CDR3 in DNA: TGTGCCAGCAGCACAAGGACAGCTAACTATGGCTACACCTTC. Translated: CASSTRTANYGYTF.

This chain uses TRBV6-5 with TRBJ1-6, with D unresolved. Germline loops: CDR1 MNHEY, CDR2 SVGAGI. Trimming removed 5 bases from V and 5 bases from J, with 7 bases in between. The CDR3 is made up of 13 amino acids. This CDR3 reads CASSRQDNSPLHF. Here the CDR3 DNA reads TGTGCCAGCAGTCGGCAAGATAATTCACCCCTCCACTTT.

This clone was recorded only once. The chain has TRBV30 and TRBJ1-2; D may be TRBD1 (6 bases). The CDR3 loop spans 15 amino acids. V was cut by 8 bases and J by 0 bases, with 19 bases left in between. Germline assignment: CDR1 GTSNPN and CDR2 SVGIG (reference sequence). The CDR3 here is CALEGWTVTNYGYTF. CDR3 sequence (DNA): TGTGCCCTGGAGGGATGGACAGTTACTAACTATGGCTACACCTTC.

The CDR3 DNA sequence: TGTGCCAGTAGTATGAGGGAAATCGGGGCATATGGCTACACCTTC. It encodes CASSMREIGAYGYTF. This chain uses TRBV19 with TRBJ1-2, with D tentatively TRBD1 (5 bases). The CDR3 runs 15 residues. Trimming took off 3 bases at V and 5 bases at J, with 16 bases between the two ends. Germline V gene lookup returns CDR1 LNHDA and CDR2 SQIVND (reference sequence). The full variable domain, rest sourced from reference TRBV19 and TRBJ1-2, is DGGITQSPKYLFRKEGQNVTLSCEQNLNHDAMYWYRQDPGQGLRLIYYSQIVNDFQKGDIAEGYSVSREKKESFPLTVTSAQKNPTAFYLCASSMREIGAYGYTFGSGTRLTVV.

The J gene is TRBJ1-1, the V gene TRBV7-8; tentatively, D is TRBD1 (5 bases). Germline assignment: CDR1 SGHVS and CDR2 FQNEAQ. Trimming removed 5 bases from V and 7 bases from J, with 14 bases in between. The CDR3 has 13 amino acids. CDR3 residues: CASSTIWQGEAFF. CDR3 DNA sequence: TGTGCCAGCAGCACCATTTGGCAGGGTGAAGCTTTCTTT.

V is TRBV14 and J is TRBJ2-4; the D call may be TRBD1 or TRBD2 (5 bases each). V was pared by 6 bases and J by 3 bases, with 18 bases between. Germline-derived CDR1 and CDR2 are SGHDN and FVKESK. This CDR3 spans 16 amino acids. The CDR3 bases are TGTGCCAGCAGTCAGGCTCGGGGCAAGGGCAAAAACATTCAGTACTTC. It is translated as CASSQARGKGKNIQYF.

The V gene is TRBV30, the J gene TRBJ1-3; TRBD1 is a possible D gene (5 bases). Trimming removed 0 bases from V and 0 bases from J, with 9 bases in between. The CDR3 consists of 15 residues. Germline V lookup: CDR1 GTSNPN, CDR2 SVGIG (reference sequence). Here the CDR3 DNA reads TGTGCCTGGAGTGTTCGGGGCCGCTCTGGAAACACCATATATTTT. It encodes CAWSVRGRSGNTIYF.

The chain combines TRBV30 with TRBJ1-5; the D is unclear. This CDR3 spans 12 amino acids. V was pared by 2 bases and J by 5 bases, with 7 bases between. CDR1 is GTSNPN and CDR2 is SVGIG in the germline V gene (reference sequence). DNA for the CDR3: TGTGCCTGGAGTCGGCCCGATCAGCCCCAGCATTTT. This translates into CAWSRPDQPQHF. Together with reference TRBV30 and TRBJ1-5, the CDR3 gives the full variable domain: SQTIHQWPATLVQPVGSPLSLECTVEGTSNPNLYWYRQAAGRGLQLLFYSVGIGQISSEVPQNLSASRPQDRQFILSSKKLLLSDSGFYLCAWSRPDQPQHFGDGTRLSIL.